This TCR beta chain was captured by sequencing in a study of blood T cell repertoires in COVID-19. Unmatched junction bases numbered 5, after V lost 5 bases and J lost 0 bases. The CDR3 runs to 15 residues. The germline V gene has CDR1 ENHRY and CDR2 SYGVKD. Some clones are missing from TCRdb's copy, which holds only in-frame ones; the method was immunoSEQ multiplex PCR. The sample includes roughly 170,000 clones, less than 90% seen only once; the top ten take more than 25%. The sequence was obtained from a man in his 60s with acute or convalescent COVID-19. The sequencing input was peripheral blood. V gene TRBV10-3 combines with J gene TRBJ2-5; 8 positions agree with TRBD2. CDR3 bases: TGTGCCATCAGTATTAGCGGGGAGGACCAAGAGACCCAGTACTTC. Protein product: CAISISGEDQETQYF.